The 2 T cell receptor beta chains listed next were all sequenced from one sample in a study of T cell repertoires in ileal Crohn's disease (dated by TCRdb to about 2019). Receptors were amplified or captured by the immunoSEQ multiplex PCR assay. TCRdb retrieved this table from immuneACCESS and kept in-frame rearrangements only. Not all clones are present; in checked studies, unresolved V genes account for under half, and no reason is known for the remainder. This sample has 2,000 to 2,500 clones in its table, and roughly 83% of those were observed once. The ten top clones hold more than 15% of the sample. The material sequenced was ileal tissue. Every receptor here comes from an adult with Crohn's disease.

Comments on this clone: A much larger clone differs by one base, so this may be a read error. The same CDR3 can be traced to other DNA sequences in this sample. This chain connects TRBV28 to TRBJ1-3; D is uncertain. Germline CDR1 MDHEN, CDR2 SYDVKM. CDR3 size: 10 residues. The germline V and J ends were trimmed by 7 bases and 6 bases, with 4 bases remaining between them. The CDR3: CASIKNTIYF. As DNA, the CDR3 is TGTGCCAGCATAAAAAACACCATATATTTT. Looking up the rest from reference TRBV28 and TRBJ1-3 gives the full variable domain: DVKVTQSSRYLVKRTGEKVFLECVQDMDHENMFWYRQDPGLGLRLIYFSYDVKMKEKGDIPEGYSVSREKKERFSLILESASTNQTSMYLCASIKNTIYFGEGSWLTVV.

The chain joins TRBV18 to TRBJ1-5; 9 nucleotides line up with TRBD1. V shed 6 bases and J 0 bases; nucleotides not matched to a gene: 21. CDR1 is KGHSH, CDR2 LQKENI, per germline. CDR3 length equals 21 residues. For the CDR3, the DNA is TGTGCCAGCTCCCTGACCGGGACAGGGACCGCCGGAAGGTCTAGCAATCAGCCCCAGCATTTT. Translated, it gives CASSLTGTGTAGRSSNQPQHF.